The rows below give T cell receptor beta chains drawn from one sample of a study of PD-L1 blockade in urothelial cancer. Only in-frame clones appear in the TCRdb table, and some are missing; sequencing was by immunoSEQ multiplex PCR. The sample lists about 84,000 clones; roughly 80% were seen once. The sequencing here drew on PBMCs, taken around atezolizumab (anti-PD-L1) treatment. These receptors came from a man aged 65-85 years with urothelial cancer. CDR3s include the opening cysteine and the closing phenylalanine or tryptophan. The order of the fields is clone size, D gene, V gene, CDR3 length, J gene, CDR3 protein, CDR3 DNA. D genes are given only for firm matches. Clone size, where shown, is once, few, many, or a class for clones that have expanded.

>NA|NA|TRBV4-1|15|TRBJ2-7
CASSQGHGQSYEQYF
TGCGCCAGCAGCCAAGGTCACGGACAGTCCTACGAGCAGTACTTC
>NA|TRBD2|TRBV5-3|16|TRBJ2-1
CARSLGGTSGYNEQFF
TGTGCCAGAAGCTTGGGAGGGACTAGCGGTTACAATGAGCAGTTCTTC
>NA|NA|TRBV18|12|TRBJ2-1
CAGGTTYNEQFF
TGTGCCGGCGGGACGACCTACAATGAGCAGTTCTTC
>NA|TRBD1|TRBV6-5|12|TRBJ1-4
CASRDRNEKLFF
TGTGCCAGCCGGGACAGGAATGAAAAACTGTTTTTT
>NA|NA|TRBV18|13|TRBJ2-7
CASSPPGGHEQYF
TGTGCCAGCTCACCACCCGGAGGACACGAGCAGTACTTC
>NA|NA|TRBV7-9|14|TRBJ1-4
CASSPDSFGEKLFF
TGTGCCAGCAGCCCGGACAGTTTTGGAGAAAAACTGTTTTTT
>NA|NA|TRBV19|17|TRBJ1-5
CASTGFAQGSPEQPQHF
TGTGCCAGTACCGGATTTGCACAGGGTAGCCCGGAACAGCCCCAGCATTTT
>NA|TRBD1|TRBV28|16|TRBJ1-6
CASSFGTGAHNSPLHF
TGTGCCAGCAGTTTCGGGACAGGGGCCCATAATTCACCCCTCCACTTT
>NA|TRBD2|TRBV5-1|16|TRBJ2-1
CASSSSGGASYNEQFF
TGCGCCAGCAGCTCTAGCGGGGGGGCCTCCTACAATGAGCAGTTCTTC
>few|TRBD2|TRBV7-2|16|TRBJ2-5
CASSPTSGATWETQYF
TGTGCCAGCAGCCCCACTAGCGGGGCGACGTGGGAGACCCAGTACTTC
>once|TRBD1|TRBV5-6|15|TRBJ2-7
CASRKLDRGGGEQYF
TGTGCCAGCAGAAAATTGGACAGGGGAGGGGGCGAGCAGTACTTC
>NA|NA|TRBV25-1|13|TRBJ1-1
CASSATGNTEAFF
TGTGCCAGCAGTGCAACAGGAAACACTGAAGCTTTCTTT
>NA|NA|TRBV7-2|13|TRBJ2-1
CASSFLRGNEQFF
TGTGCCAGCAGCTTTCTTCGGGGCAATGAGCAGTTCTTC
>NA|NA|TRBV2|13|TRBJ1-1
CARREHANTEAFF
TGTGCCAGGCGGGAACACGCGAACACTGAAGCTTTCTTT
>NA|TRBD2|TRBV5-1|19|TRBJ2-4
CASSAPSSGGFLAKNIQYF
TGCGCCAGCAGCGCCCCCTCTAGCGGGGGCTTCTTAGCCAAAAACATTCAGTACTTC
>NA|NA|TRBV2|13|TRBJ1-5
CASSRPGNQPQHF
TGTGCCAGCAGCCGTCCGGGGAATCAGCCCCAGCATTTT
>NA|NA|TRBV4-2|15|TRBJ2-1
CASSLDGSSYNEQFF
TGTGCCAGCAGCCTCGACGGGAGCTCCTACAATGAGCAGTTCTTC
>few|TRBD1|TRBV2|14|TRBJ2-1
CASSDRTGINEQFF
TGTGCCAGCAGTGACCGGACAGGGATTAATGAGCAGTTCTTC
>few|NA|TRBV28|13|TRBJ1-1
CASSLVERTEAFF
TGTGCCAGCAGTCTAGTTGAAAGAACTGAAGCTTTCTTT
>NA|TRBD1|TRBV29-1|14|TRBJ1-2
CSVDSGTGNYGYTF
TGCAGCGTTGACTCCGGGACAGGGAACTATGGCTACACCTTC
>few|TRBD2|TRBV9|16|TRBJ2-1
CASRAIAGGSYNEQFF
TGTGCCAGCAGAGCTATAGCGGGAGGGTCCTACAATGAGCAGTTCTTC
>NA|NA|TRBV5-4|14|TRBJ1-2
CASSLASNRRGYTF
TGTGCCAGCAGCTTGGCCTCGAACCGCCGGGGCTACACCTTC
>NA|NA|TRBV5-6|17|TRBJ2-6
CASSWRGANSGANVLTF
TGTGCCAGCAGCTGGAGGGGCGCAAACTCTGGGGCCAACGTCCTGACTTTC
>few|NA|TRBV6-5|14|TRBJ2-2
CASSYSVGSGELFF
TGTGCCAGCAGTTACTCGGTCGGTTCCGGGGAGCTGTTTTTT
>NA|TRBD2|TRBV18|16|TRBJ2-7
CASSPGTSGESYEQYF
TGTGCCAGCTCACCCGGGACTAGCGGGGAGTCCTACGAGCAGTACTTC
>NA|NA|TRBV25-1|14|TRBJ2-1
CASSEGADYNEQFF
TGTGCCAGCAGTGAAGGGGCAGACTACAATGAGCAGTTCTTC
>NA|NA|TRBV5-5|16|TRBJ1-1
CASSLAAGSLNTEAFF
TGTGCCAGCAGCTTGGCGGCAGGTTCTTTGAACACTGAAGCTTTCTTT
>NA|NA|TRBV11-2|13|TRBJ2-5
CASSSGSQETQYF
TGTGCCAGCAGCTCGGGATCCCAAGAGACCCAGTACTTC
>NA|NA|TRBV7-9|13|TRBJ1-2
CASSPRLNYGYTF
TGTGCCAGCAGCCCGAGGCTTAACTATGGCTACACCTTC
>NA|TRBD1|TRBV19|14|TRBJ1-1
CASSKDRGSTEAFF
TGTGCCAGTAGTAAGGACAGGGGGAGCACTGAAGCTTTCTTT
>NA|TRBD2|TRBV9|14|TRBJ2-5
CASSGGTSGETQYF
TGTGCCAGCAGCGGGGGGACTAGCGGGGAGACCCAGTACTTC
>NA|NA|TRBV30|13|TRBJ1-1
CAWSYSLNTEAFF
TGTGCCTGGAGTTACAGCCTGAACACTGAAGCTTTCTTT
>NA|NA|TRBV19|12|TRBJ1-2
CASSIAGYGYTF
TGTGCCAGTAGTATAGCGGGCTATGGCTACACCTTC
>NA|NA|TRBV5-1|15|TRBJ1-2
CASSLGRGGNYGYTF
TGCGCCAGCAGCTTGGGCCGCGGGGGAAACTATGGCTACACCTTC
>few|NA|TRBV11-3|13|TRBJ2-7
CASSQGSLYEQYF
TGTGCCAGCAGCCAGGGGAGTCTCTACGAGCAGTACTTC
>NA|NA|TRBV4-1|15|TRBJ1-2
CASSQPGLDNYGYTF
TGCGCCAGCAGCCAGCCGGGACTGGATAACTATGGCTACACCTTC
>NA|NA|TRBV14|15|TRBJ2-3
CASSQDYRTTDTQYF
TGTGCCAGCAGCCAAGATTACCGGACTACAGATACGCAGTATTTT
>NA|TRBD2|TRBV7-2|13|TRBJ2-5
CASSLLGGETQYF
TGTGCCAGCAGCTTACTGGGAGGGGAGACCCAGTACTTC
>few|TRBD2|TRBV29-1|13|TRBJ2-1
CSVAAGGHQTQFF
TGCAGCGTCGCAGCGGGAGGACATCAAACGCAGTTCTTC